These 2 T cell receptor beta chains were all obtained from the same sample, sequenced in a study of cytomegalovirus exposure and HLA in healthy donors. Use of 60 Vbeta and 13 Jbeta primers characterized the PCR. Sequencing was performed with immunoSEQ multiplex PCR; in TCRdb, only in-frame clones are kept and a portion is missing. Seen here are 55,000 to 75,000 clones, about 78% observed once, and the top ten hold less than 3.5%. Sequencing input: PBMCs. The receptors shown here come from a girl aged 10 to 17 in good health and CMV-seropositive.

The chain recombines TRBV5-1 with TRBJ2-2; D uncertain. The CDR3 runs to 14 residues. V gave up 0 bases and J gave up 2 bases, with 5 bases separating them. Germline V lookup: CDR1 SGHRS, CDR2 YFSETQ. As DNA, the CDR3 is TGCGCCAGCAGCTTGGGAGTCAACACCGGGGAGCTGTTTTTT. As protein: CASSLGVNTGELFF.

The rearrangement uses TRBV5-4 and TRBJ2-3; 8 bases line up with TRBD1. Germline CDR1 SGHNT, CDR2 YYREEE (reference sequence). The CDR3 loop spans 15 amino acids. Germline trimming cut 2 bases from V and 6 bases from J; bases unmatched to any gene: 8. Here the CDR3 DNA reads TGTGCCAGCAGCTTTCAGGACAGGGAACCCGATACGCAGTATTTT. This gives the protein CASSFQDREPDTQYF.